This T cell receptor (beta chain) was found in a study of CD8+CD57+ T cells in acquired aplastic anemia. Study-level results: Levels of CD8+ Simpson's diversity were not significantly distinct in patients versus controls.

Ten or more counts support this clonotype. Its target is not known. CDR3 and TCR beta VDJ profiling relied on genomic DNA as the template. Using its own MiXCR run on the reads, TCRdb lists one record per CDR3 protein. The sample contains approximately 80,000 distinct CDR3 sequences, roughly two thirds of which appear only once. CDR1 and CDR2 (germline): KGHDR, SFDVKD. Trimming stripped 3 bases from V and 0 bases from J, with 13 bases between. The CDR3 extends over 16 amino acids. Sequencing involved patients with CD8+CD57+ cell expansion previously shown by flow cytometry. The chain is built from TRBV24-1 and TRBJ1-2; perhaps TRBD1 as D (6 bases). The TCR was taken from a human donor with aplastic anemia. Material: sorted CD4+, CD8+, or CD8+CD57+ T cells (not recorded which) from PBMCs. The CDR3 loop is CATSDAQGPANYGYTF. In DNA, the CDR3 is TGTGCCACCAGTGATGCGCAGGGGCCCGCTAACTATGGCTACACCTTC.